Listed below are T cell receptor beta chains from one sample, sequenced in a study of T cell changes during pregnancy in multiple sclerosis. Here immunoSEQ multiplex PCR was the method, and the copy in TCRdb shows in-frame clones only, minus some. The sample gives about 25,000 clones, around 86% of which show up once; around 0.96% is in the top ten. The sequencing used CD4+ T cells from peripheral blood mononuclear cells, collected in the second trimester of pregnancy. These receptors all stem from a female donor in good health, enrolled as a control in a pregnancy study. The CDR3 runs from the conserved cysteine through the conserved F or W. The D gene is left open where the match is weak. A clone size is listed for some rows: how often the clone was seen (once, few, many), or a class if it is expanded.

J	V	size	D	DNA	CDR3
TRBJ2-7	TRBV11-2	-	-	TGTGCCAGCAGCCAGGTGAGCTCCTCCTACGAGCAGTACTTC	CASSQVSSSYEQYF
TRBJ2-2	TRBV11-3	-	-	TGTGCCAGCAGCCCACGAACTAGAAACACCGGGGAGCTGTTTTTT	CASSPRTRNTGELFF
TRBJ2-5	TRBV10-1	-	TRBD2	TGCGCCAGCAGTAAAGGACTAGCGGGCACCCAAGAGACCCAGTACTTC	CASSKGLAGTQETQYF
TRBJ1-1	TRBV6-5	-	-	TGTGCCAGCAGCTTAAGGGCGGGTGGGACTGAAGCTTTCTTT	CASSLRAGGTEAFF
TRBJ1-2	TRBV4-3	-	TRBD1	TGCGCCAGCAGCCAAGGGACAGGGTATGGCTACACCTTC	CASSQGTGYGYTF
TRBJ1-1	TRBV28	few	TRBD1	TGTGCCAGCAGCACGCAACAGGGGATGAACACTGAAGCTTTCTTT	CASSTQQGMNTEAFF
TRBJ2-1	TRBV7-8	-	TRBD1	TGTGCCAGCAGCTTAGCGAGGGTGACAGGGGAACTTGAGCAGTTCTTC	CASSLARVTGELEQFF
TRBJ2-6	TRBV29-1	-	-	TGCAGCGTTAGGGGCGGATACTCTGGGGCCAACGTCCTGACTTTC	CSVRGGYSGANVLTF
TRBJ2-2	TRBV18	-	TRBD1	TGTGCCAGCTCACCAGGCAGGGGGACCGGGGAGCTGTTTTTT	CASSPGRGTGELFF
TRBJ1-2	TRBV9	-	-	TGTGCCAGCAGCGTGGACCAGGGGTTAAACTATGGCTACACCTTC	CASSVDQGLNYGYTF
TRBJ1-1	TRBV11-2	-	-	TGTGCCAGCAGCCGATTACAGGGTACTGAAGCTTTCTTT	CASSRLQGTEAFF
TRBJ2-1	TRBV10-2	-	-	TGCGCCGGATCTCAGGGGGGCCACAATGAGCAGTTCTTC	CAGSQGGHNEQFF
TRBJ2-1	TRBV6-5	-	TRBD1	TGTGCCAGCAGTTCTGGGGGGACAGGGGGAGTGGGGTATTATTTCTTC	CASSSGGTGGVGYYFF
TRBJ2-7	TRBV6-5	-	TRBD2	TGTGCCAGCAGTTACTCGGCTAGCGGGGCCTACGAGCAGTACTTC	CASSYSASGAYEQYF
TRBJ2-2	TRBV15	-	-	TGTGCCACCAGCAGAGATCGAGCGGGCACCGGGGAGCTGTTTTTT	CATSRDRAGTGELFF
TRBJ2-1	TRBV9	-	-	TGTGCCAGCAGCGTAGGTAGTTTTTCCAATGAGCAGTTCTTC	CASSVGSFSNEQFF
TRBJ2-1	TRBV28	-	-	TGTGCCAGCAGACTTCGTCGCAGGGACAATGAGCAGTTCTTC	CASRLRRRDNEQFF
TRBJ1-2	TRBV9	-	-	TGTGCCAGCAGCGTAGGCCGGACAGCAACCCCCGCCTTC	CASSVGRTATPAF
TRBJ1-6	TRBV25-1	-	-	TGTGCCAGCAGTGAACAGAAGCAGGGGAATTCACCCCTCCACTTT	CASSEQKQGNSPLHF
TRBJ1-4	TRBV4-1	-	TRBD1	TGCGCCAGCAGCCGACCACAGGGGGCGCGTGAAAAACTGTTTTTT	CASSRPQGAREKLFF
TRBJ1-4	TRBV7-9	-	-	TGTGCCAGCAGTCCCGCAGGGACAACTAATGAAAAACTGTTTTTT	CASSPAGTTNEKLFF
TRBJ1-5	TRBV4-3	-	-	TGCGCCAGCAGCCAAGGAGGAGGGCGGGGAAGCCAGCCCCAGCATTTT	CASSQGGGRGSQPQHF
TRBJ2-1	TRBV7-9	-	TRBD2	TGTGCCAGCAGCTTAGGAGTGGGGGCGGGAGGGCGGAACAATGAGCAGTTCTTC	CASSLGVGAGGRNNEQFF
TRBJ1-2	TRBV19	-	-	TGTGCCAGTAGTAAACCCACGGAGGGGTCGGCCTATGGCTACACCTTC	CASSKPTEGSAYGYTF